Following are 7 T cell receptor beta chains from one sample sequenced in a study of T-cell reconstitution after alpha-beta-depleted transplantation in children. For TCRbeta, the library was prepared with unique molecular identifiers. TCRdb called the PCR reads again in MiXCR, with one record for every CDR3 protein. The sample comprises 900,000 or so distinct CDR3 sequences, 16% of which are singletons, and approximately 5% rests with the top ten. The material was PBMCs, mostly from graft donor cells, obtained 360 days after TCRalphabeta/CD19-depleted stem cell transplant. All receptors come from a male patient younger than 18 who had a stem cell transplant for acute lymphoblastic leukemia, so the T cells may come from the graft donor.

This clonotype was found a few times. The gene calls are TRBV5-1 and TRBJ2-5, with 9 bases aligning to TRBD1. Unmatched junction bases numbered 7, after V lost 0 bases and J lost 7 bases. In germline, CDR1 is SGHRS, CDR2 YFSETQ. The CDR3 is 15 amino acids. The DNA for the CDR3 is TGCGCCAGCAGCTTGGGGGACAGGGAAGTGCTGACCCAGTACTTC. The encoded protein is CASSLGDREVLTQYF.

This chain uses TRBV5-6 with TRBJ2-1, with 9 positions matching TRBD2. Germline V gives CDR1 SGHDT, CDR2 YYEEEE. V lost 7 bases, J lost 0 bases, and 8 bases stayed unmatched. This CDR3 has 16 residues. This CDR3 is CASGLGSGSSYNEQFF. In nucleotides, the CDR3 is TGTGCCAGCGGCCTTGGTAGCGGGAGCTCCTACAATGAGCAGTTCTTC.

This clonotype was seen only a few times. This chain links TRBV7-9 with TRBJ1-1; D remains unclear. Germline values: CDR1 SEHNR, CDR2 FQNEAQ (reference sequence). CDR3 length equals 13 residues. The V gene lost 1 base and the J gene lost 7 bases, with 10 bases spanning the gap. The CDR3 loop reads CASSLVLESEAFF. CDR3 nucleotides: TGTGCCAGCAGCTTAGTCCTTGAAAGTGAAGCTTTCTTT.

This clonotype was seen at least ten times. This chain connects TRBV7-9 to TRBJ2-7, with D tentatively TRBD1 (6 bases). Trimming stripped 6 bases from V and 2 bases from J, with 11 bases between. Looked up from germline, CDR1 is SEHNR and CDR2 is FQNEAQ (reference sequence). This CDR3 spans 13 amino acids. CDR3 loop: CASRGDRTYEQYF. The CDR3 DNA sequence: TGTGCCAGCAGGGGTGACAGGACCTACGAGCAGTACTTC. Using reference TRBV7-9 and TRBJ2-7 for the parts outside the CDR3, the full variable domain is DTGVSQNPRHKITKRGQNVTFRCDPISEHNRLYWYRQTLGQGPEFLTYFQNEAQLEKSRLLSDRFSAERPKGSFSTLEIQRTEQGDSAMYLCASRGDRTYEQYFGPGTRLTVT.

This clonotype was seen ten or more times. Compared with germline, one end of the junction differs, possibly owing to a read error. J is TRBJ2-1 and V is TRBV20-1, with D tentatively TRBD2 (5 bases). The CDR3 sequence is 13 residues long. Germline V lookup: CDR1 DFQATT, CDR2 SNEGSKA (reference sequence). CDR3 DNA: TGCAGTGCTTTCGCCCTCCCCGAGGGTTTCTGGATCTTC. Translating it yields CSAFALPEGFWIF.

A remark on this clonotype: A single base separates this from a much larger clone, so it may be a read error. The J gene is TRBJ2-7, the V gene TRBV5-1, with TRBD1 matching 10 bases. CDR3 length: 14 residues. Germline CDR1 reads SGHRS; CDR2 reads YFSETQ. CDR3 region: CASSGGQGIYEQHF. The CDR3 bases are TGCGCCAGCAGCGGGGGACAGGGGATCTACGAGCAGCACTTC.

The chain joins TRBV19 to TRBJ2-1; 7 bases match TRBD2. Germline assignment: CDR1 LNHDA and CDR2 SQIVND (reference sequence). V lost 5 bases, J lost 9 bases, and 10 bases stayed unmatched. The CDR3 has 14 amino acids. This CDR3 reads CASSPWEGISEQFF. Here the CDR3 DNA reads TGTGCCAGTAGTCCGTGGGAGGGCATCAGTGAGCAGTTCTTC.